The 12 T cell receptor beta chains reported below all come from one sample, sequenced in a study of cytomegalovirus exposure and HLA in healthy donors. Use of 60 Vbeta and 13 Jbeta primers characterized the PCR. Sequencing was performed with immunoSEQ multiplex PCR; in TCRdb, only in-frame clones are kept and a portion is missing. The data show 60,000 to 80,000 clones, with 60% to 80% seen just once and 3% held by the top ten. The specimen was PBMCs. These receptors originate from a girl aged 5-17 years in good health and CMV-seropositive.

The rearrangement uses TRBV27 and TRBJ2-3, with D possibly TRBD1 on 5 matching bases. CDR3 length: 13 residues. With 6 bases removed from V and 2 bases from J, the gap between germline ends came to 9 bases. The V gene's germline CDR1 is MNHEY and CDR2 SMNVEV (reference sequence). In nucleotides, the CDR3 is TGTGCCAGCAGCTCACAGGTCACAGATACGCAGTATTTT. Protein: CASSSQVTDTQYF.

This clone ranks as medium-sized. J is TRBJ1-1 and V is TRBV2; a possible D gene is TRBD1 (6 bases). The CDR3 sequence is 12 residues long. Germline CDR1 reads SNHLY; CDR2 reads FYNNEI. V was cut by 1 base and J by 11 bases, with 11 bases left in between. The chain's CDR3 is CASSEVGALAFF. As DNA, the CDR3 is TGTGCCAGCAGTGAAGTGGGGGCGTTGGCTTTCTTT.

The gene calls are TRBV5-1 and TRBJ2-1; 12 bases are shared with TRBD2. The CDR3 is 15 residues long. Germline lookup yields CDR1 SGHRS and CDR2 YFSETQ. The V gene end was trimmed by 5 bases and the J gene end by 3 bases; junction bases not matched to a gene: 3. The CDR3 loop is CASRRLAGDYNEQFF. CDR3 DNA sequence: TGCGCCAGCAGAAGACTAGCGGGGGACTACAATGAGCAGTTCTTC. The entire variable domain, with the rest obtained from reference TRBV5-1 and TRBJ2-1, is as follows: KAGVTQTPRYLIKTRGQQVTLSCSPISGHRSVSWYQQTPGQGLQFLFEYFSETQRNKGNFPGRFSGRQFSNSRSEMNVSTLELGDSALYLCASRRLAGDYNEQFFGPGTRLTVL.

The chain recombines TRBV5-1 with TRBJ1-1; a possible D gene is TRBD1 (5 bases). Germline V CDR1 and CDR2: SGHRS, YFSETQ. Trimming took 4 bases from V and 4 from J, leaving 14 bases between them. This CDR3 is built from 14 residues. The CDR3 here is CASSGLIGGTEAFF. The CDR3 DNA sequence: TGCGCCAGCAGCGGATTAATCGGGGGCACTGAAGCTTTCTTT. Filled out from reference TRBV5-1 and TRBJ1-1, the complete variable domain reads KAGVTQTPRYLIKTRGQQVTLSCSPISGHRSVSWYQQTPGQGLQFLFEYFSETQRNKGNFPGRFSGRQFSNSRSEMNVSTLELGDSALYLCASSGLIGGTEAFFGQGTRLTVV.

CDR3 amino acids: CASSLYRGAVDSTEAFF. The DNA of the CDR3 is TGTGCCAGCAGCTTGTACCGGGGGGCAGTTGATAGCACTGAAGCTTTCTTT. The rearrangement joins TRBV5-8 to TRBJ1-1; TRBD1 is a possible D gene (6 bases). This CDR3 contains 17 residues. Deletions cut 1 base from V and 4 bases from J, with 20 bases between. Germline V gene sequence: CDR1 SGHTS, CDR2 YDEGEE.

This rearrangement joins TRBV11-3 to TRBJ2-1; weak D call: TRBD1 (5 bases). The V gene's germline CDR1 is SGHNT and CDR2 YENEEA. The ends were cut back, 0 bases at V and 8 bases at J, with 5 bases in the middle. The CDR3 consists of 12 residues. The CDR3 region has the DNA TGTGCCAGCAGCTTAGAAGGGGATGAGCAGTTCTTC. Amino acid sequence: CASSLEGDEQFF.

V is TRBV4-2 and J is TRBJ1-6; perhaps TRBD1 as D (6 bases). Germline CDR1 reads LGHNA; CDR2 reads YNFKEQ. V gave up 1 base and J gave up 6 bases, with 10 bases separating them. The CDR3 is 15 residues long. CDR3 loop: CASSQAGGGNSPLHF. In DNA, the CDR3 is TGTGCCAGCAGCCAAGCGGGGGGCGGTAATTCACCCCTCCACTTT.

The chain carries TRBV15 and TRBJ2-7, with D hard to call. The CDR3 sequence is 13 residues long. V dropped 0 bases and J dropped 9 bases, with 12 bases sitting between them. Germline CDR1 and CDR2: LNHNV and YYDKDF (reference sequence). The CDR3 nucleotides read TGTGCCACCAGCAGAGATAAACAAGGAGTGCAGTACTTC. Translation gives CATSRDKQGVQYF.

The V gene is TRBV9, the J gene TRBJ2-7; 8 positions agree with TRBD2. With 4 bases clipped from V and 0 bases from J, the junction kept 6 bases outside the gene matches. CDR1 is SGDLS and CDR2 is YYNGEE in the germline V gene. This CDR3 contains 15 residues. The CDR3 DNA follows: TGTGCCAGCAGCTCCGGGGGGGGCTACTCCTACGAGCAGTACTTC. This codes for CASSSGGGYSYEQYF.

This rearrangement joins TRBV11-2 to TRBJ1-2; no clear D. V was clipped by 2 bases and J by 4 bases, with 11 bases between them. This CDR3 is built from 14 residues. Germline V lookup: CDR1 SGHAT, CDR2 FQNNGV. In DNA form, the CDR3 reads TGTGCCAGCAGCTTATTTGCCAGGCCCTATGGCTACACCTTC. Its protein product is CASSLFARPYGYTF.

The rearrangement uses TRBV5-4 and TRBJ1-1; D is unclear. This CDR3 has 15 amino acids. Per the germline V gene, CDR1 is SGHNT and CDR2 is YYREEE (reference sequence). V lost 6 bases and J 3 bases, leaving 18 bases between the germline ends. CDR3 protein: CASTKTTKDYTEAFF. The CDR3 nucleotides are TGTGCCAGCACAAAAACCACGAAGGACTACACTGAAGCTTTCTTT.

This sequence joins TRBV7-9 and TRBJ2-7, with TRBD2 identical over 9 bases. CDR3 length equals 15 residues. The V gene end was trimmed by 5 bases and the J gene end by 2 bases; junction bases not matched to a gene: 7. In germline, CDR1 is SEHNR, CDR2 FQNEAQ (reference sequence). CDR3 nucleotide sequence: TGTGCCAGCAGCGCCACTAGCGGGCCTACCTACGAGCAGTACTTC. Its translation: CASSATSGPTYEQYF. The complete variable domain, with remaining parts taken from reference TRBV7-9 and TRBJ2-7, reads DTGVSQNPRHKITKRGQNVTFRCDPISEHNRLYWYRQTLGQGPEFLTYFQNEAQLEKSRLLSDRFSAERPKGSFSTLEIQRTEQGDSAMYLCASSATSGPTYEQYFGPGTRLTVT.